The 15 T cell receptor beta chains below all came from one sample that was sequenced in a study of T cell responses to AZD1222 COVID-19 vaccine. Here immunoSEQ multiplex PCR was the method, and the copy in TCRdb shows in-frame clones only, minus some. The data show roughly 150,000 clones, 80% to 95% seen once. The sequencing used peripheral blood, collected on day 0 of AZD1222 vaccination. The receptor source for this set is an adult in good health.

This chain links TRBV2 with TRBJ1-5; 11 nucleotides match TRBD1. The V gene end was trimmed by 6 bases and the J gene end by 6 bases; junction bases not matched to a gene: 4. CDR3 length: 14 residues. Germline CDR1 SNHLY, CDR2 FYNNEI. The DNA of the CDR3 is TGTGCCAGCAGCGGACAGGGGGCGGGTCAGCCCCAGCATTTT. Translated: CASSGQGAGQPQHF.

This chain joins TRBV6-5 and TRBJ2-7; TRBD2 matches 11 bases. The V gene's germline CDR1 is MNHEY and CDR2 SVGAGI. This CDR3 contains 15 residues. V lost 6 bases, J lost 1 base, and 5 bases stayed unmatched. The CDR3 is CASRFTSGGSYEQYF. Written as DNA, the CDR3 is TGTGCCAGCAGGTTTACTAGCGGGGGTTCCTACGAGCAGTACTTC.

DNA for the CDR3: TGTGCCAGCAGCTCGGGACTAGCGGGGACCAAAAACATTCAGTACTTC. It translates to CASSSGLAGTKNIQYF. This chain joins TRBV5-4 and TRBJ2-4; TRBD2 agrees at 13 bases. V gave up 3 bases and J gave up 2 bases; unmatched junction bases: 2. The CDR3 loop spans 16 amino acids. From germline, CDR1 is SGHNT and CDR2 YYREEE (reference sequence). Using reference TRBV5-4 and TRBJ2-4 for the parts outside the CDR3, the full variable domain is ETGVTQSPTHLIKTRGQQVTLRCSSQSGHNTVSWYQQALGQGPQFIFQYYREEENGRGNFPPRFSGLQFPNYSSELNVNALELDDSALYLCASSSGLAGTKNIQYFGAGTRLSVL.

The J gene is TRBJ2-2, the V gene TRBV19; D is perhaps TRBD2 (5 bases). V was clipped by 8 bases and J by 0 bases, with 16 bases between them. This CDR3 is 16 amino acids long. Germline loops: CDR1 LNHDA, CDR2 SQIVND (reference sequence). The CDR3 loop is CASEVPGIANTGELFF. CDR3 bases: TGTGCCAGTGAGGTCCCGGGGATCGCGAACACCGGGGAGCTGTTTTTT.

This rearrangement joins TRBV4-1 to TRBJ1-2, with no clear D. The length of the CDR3 is 15 residues. Germline V CDR1 and CDR2: MGHRA, YSYEKL. V gave up 2 bases and J gave up 4 bases, with 14 bases separating them. The CDR3 nucleotides read TGCGCCAGCAGCCAACGGGCAGGCTCCCTCTATGGCTACACCTTC. It encodes CASSQRAGSLYGYTF.

This sequence joins TRBV28 and TRBJ2-7; the D is unclear. Germline V gene sequence: CDR1 MDHEN, CDR2 SYDVKM. This CDR3 is built from 14 residues. V shed 5 bases and J shed 3 bases, with 14 bases lying between them. The CDR3 loop is CASSHETGSYEQYF. In nucleotides, the CDR3 is TGTGCCAGCAGTCACGAGACTGGAAGCTACGAGCAGTACTTC.

This chain uses TRBV2 with TRBJ1-1, with D possibly matching TRBD1 (6 bases). Looked up from germline, CDR1 is SNHLY and CDR2 is FYNNEI. The CDR3 sequence is 16 residues long. V dropped 8 bases and J dropped 2 bases, with 21 bases sitting between them. The chain's CDR3 is CASSGQGLLFNTEAFF. CDR3 bases: TGTGCCAGCTCGGGGCAGGGGTTACTCTTTAACACTGAAGCTTTCTTT.

V is TRBV6-2 or TRBV6-3 and J is TRBJ1-2, with D perhaps TRBD1 (5 bases). V lost 0 bases, J lost 4 bases, and 9 bases lay in between. This CDR3 is built from 14 residues. Germline CDR1 MNHEY, CDR2 SVGEGT. CDR3 sequence: CASSYSWTFYGYTF. The CDR3, as DNA: TGTGCCAGCAGTTACTCTTGGACATTCTATGGCTACACCTTC.

The rearrangement uses TRBV29-1 and TRBJ2-7; 10 nucleotides match TRBD2. With 4 bases clipped from V and 6 bases from J, the junction kept 12 bases outside the gene matches. The length of the CDR3 is 15 residues. Germline V gene data show CDR1 as SQVTM and CDR2 as ANQGSEA. The CDR3 DNA follows: TGCAGCGTTGCGGCTAGCGGGAGTCGCGGTGCCGAGCAGTACTTC. Its translation: CSVAASGSRGAEQYF.

The chain combines TRBV30 with TRBJ1-1; no clear D. V was shortened by 1 base and J by 4 bases, with 13 bases between the two germline ends. The CDR3 has 14 amino acids. Per the germline V gene, CDR1 is GTSNPN and CDR2 is SVGIG (reference sequence). The CDR3: CAWSASPVGTEAFF. As DNA, the CDR3 is TGTGCCTGGAGTGCGTCCCCGGTTGGCACTGAAGCTTTCTTT.

The chain combines TRBV6-5 with TRBJ2-7; the match to TRBD1 covers 9 bases. Germline-derived CDR1 and CDR2 are MNHEY and SVGAGI. The CDR3 totals 15 residues. With 5 bases clipped from V and 6 bases from J, the junction kept 11 bases outside the gene matches. CDR3 nucleotides: TGTGCCAGCAGTCGGGTACCACAGGGGGCGTTCGAGCAGTACTTC. It codes for CASSRVPQGAFEQYF.

The sample holds a few counts of this clone. V gene TRBV6-2 or TRBV6-3 combines with J gene TRBJ1-2, with D possibly being TRBD1 (6 bases). This CDR3 has 12 residues. CDR1 MNHEY and CDR2 SVGEGT come from the germline V gene. Trimming cost V 2 bases and J 13 bases, with 14 bases left between them. The CDR3 reads CASSYPGTPVTF. CDR3 nucleotides: TGTGCCAGCAGTTACCCCGGGACACCCGTCACCTTC.

The V gene is TRBV18, the J gene TRBJ2-7, with 7 bases matching TRBD1. The CDR3 has 14 amino acids. The germline gives CDR1 KGHSH, CDR2 LQKENI. Trimming took 1 base from V and 2 from J; bases not matched to a gene: 2. The CDR3 region is CASSPLQGPYEQYF. The CDR3 DNA reads as TGTGCCAGCTCACCACTACAGGGGCCCTACGAGCAGTACTTC. Full variable domain (outside the CDR3, taken from reference TRBV18 and TRBJ2-7): NAGVMQNPRHLVRRRGQEARLRCSPMKGHSHVYWYRQLPEEGLKFMVYLQKENIIDESGMPKERFSAEFPKEGPSILRIQQVVRGDSAAYFCASSPLQGPYEQYFGPGTRLTVT.

The chain is built from TRBV11-2 and TRBJ2-7; D perhaps matches TRBD2 (6 bases). This CDR3 spans 14 amino acids. The germline V gene encodes CDR1 SGHAT and CDR2 FQNNGV. V lost 4 bases and J 3 bases, leaving 13 bases between the germline ends. The CDR3: CASSWRGSNYEQYF. The CDR3 DNA reads as TGTGCCAGCAGCTGGAGGGGCAGCAACTACGAGCAGTACTTC. Looking up the rest from reference TRBV11-2 and TRBJ2-7 gives the full variable domain: EAGVAQSPRYKIIEKRQSVAFWCNPISGHATLYWYQQILGQGPKLLIQFQNNGVVDDSQLPKDRFSAERLKGVDSTLKIQPAKLEDSAVYLCASSWRGSNYEQYFGPGTRLTVT.

This sequence joins TRBV19 and TRBJ1-1; D gene ambiguous. The CDR3 spans 15 residues. V was clipped by 7 bases and J by 2 bases, with 17 bases between them. Germline CDR1 LNHDA, CDR2 SQIVND (reference sequence). The CDR3 here is CASTTPRLLNTEAFF. CDR3 bases: TGTGCCAGTACCACGCCAAGGTTACTTAACACTGAAGCTTTCTTT.